The present T cell receptor (beta chain) was sequenced within a study of T cell clones after liver transplantation (dated by TCRdb to about 2019). Regarding the complete study: ITN030ST, the source of the samples, was a randomized trial that attempted immunosuppression withdrawal within 2 years of liver transplantation. Donor-reactive T cell clones were identified using TCRbeta sequencing after a pre-transplant mixed lymphocyte reaction and were then followed in post-transplant blood. As an antigen-independent comparator for donor-reactive sequences, third party-reactive TCRbeta sequences were also identified from pre-transplant MLRs. Of the eight recipients, a few were HCV-positive, while the remaining recipients had been transplanted for non-autoimmune, non-viral indications. Until randomization at 12-24 months post-transplant, subjects were given standard immunosuppression, with no induction therapy. To count as tolerant, a recipient had to stay completely off immunosuppression for at least one year without liver enzymes climbing beyond twice the upper limit of normal. Blood samples were collected pre-transplant, pre-randomization before withdrawal, and post-randomization after either full withdrawal or failed withdrawal. The study cohort included 8 liver transplant recipients, of whom 3 were classified as tolerant and 5 as non-tolerant. Beyond this particular receptor, the publication reports: In 5 of 8 subjects, circulating donor-reactive CD4 TCRbeta sequences decreased significantly after transplant, regardless of tolerance or HCV status. Because no allograft tissue specimens were available, donor-reactive T cells may have migrated into the graft instead of being deleted. Conclusions were preliminary, limited by small, heterogeneous patient numbers and non-standardized post-transplant time points. Donor-reactive sequences declined more than third party-reactive ones, suggesting partial antigen-specific deletion unrelated to withdrawal success. In two subjects, low numbers of available donor cells limited the measurable donor-reactive repertoire. Once repertoire turnover was taken into account, donor-reactive detection showed a significant reduction for CD4 in 7 of 8 subjects and for CD8 in 8 of 8.

Using immunoSEQ, frozen genomic DNA was subjected to high-throughput TCRbeta CDR3 sequencing, a process that included PCR amplification, mapping, bias correction and internal controls. The authors' analysis ran thus. Productive rearrangements were kept, and unique TCRbeta sequences were defined by CDR3 nucleotide sequence plus V and J gene. Donor-reactive sequences required at least 5-fold expansion in CFSE-low cells versus unstimulated pre-transplant cells and at least 0.01% frequency. Per-subject minimum frequency thresholds, based on the lowest-template unstimulated sample, ensured at least 90% detection power. Jensen-Shannon divergence between the top 1000 TCRbeta sequences post-transplant and pre-transplant was used to measure repertoire turnover. Changes in detection of donor-reactive sequences were tested with two-sided Fisher's exact tests. TCRdb limited this immuneACCESS table to in-frame rearrangements with V and J called. A share of clones is missing; checked studies link under half to unresolved V genes, and the rest is unexplained. V, J and clone size reflect that table, while D and trimming were determined from the DNA. The sample table contains more than 100,000 clones; only one count was recorded for around 84% of them. The ten largest clones add up to approximately 3% of the sample.

This clone is a singleton in its sample. Its recognized antigen is unknown. The input lacks base qualities; no much larger clone sits a single base away. Unstimulated PBMCs, after thawing, were stained for CD3, CD4 and CD8 and then FACS-sorted into CD3+CD4+ and CD3+CD8+ populations. Randomization to immunosuppression withdrawal applied to every one of the 8 studied subjects. The Qiagen DNeasy Blood and Tissue Kit was used for genomic DNA isolation. The CDR3 covers 13 residues, taking in both the cysteine and the phenylalanine. Only the CDR3 portion is preserved as DNA: 39 bases, with reading frame beginning at the first base. V sheds 6 bases and J sheds 5 bases, leaving 11 bases between their ends. The CDR1 and CDR2 encoded by the germline V gene are MNHNS and SASEGT.

The sequence was collected from a human patient who received a liver transplant. After a transplant, some T cells may be of graft donor origin. Sequenced material: CD4+ T cells from blood, taken approximately 4 years after liver transplant. The rearrangement combines TRBV6-1 with TRBJ2-1; tentative D gene TRBD2, with 6 bases matching. For the CDR3, the sequence is CASRRGGDNEQFF. In nucleotide form, the sequence is TGTGCCAGCAGACGAGGAGGGGACAATGAGCAGTTCTTC.